This TCR beta chain was sequenced during a study of blood T cell repertoires in COVID-19. The wider study: Donors in the United States, Italy and Spain gave samples during acute or convalescent COVID-19.

Only in-frame clones appear in the TCRdb table, and some are missing; sequencing was by immunoSEQ multiplex PCR. The sample carries under 130,000 clones, 69% recorded once. This CDR3 comprises 13 residues. Trimming took off 3 bases at V and 7 bases at J, with 10 bases between the two ends. Per the germline V gene, CDR1 is DFQATT and CDR2 is SNEGSKA (reference sequence). The origin of this receptor is an elderly man with acute or convalescent COVID-19. The sequencing input was peripheral blood. J is TRBJ1-6 and V is TRBV20-1, with unresolved D. The CDR3 DNA reads as TGCAGTGCTAGTCGGCAGGAAAATTCACCCCTCCACTTT. Translating gives CSASRQENSPLHF.